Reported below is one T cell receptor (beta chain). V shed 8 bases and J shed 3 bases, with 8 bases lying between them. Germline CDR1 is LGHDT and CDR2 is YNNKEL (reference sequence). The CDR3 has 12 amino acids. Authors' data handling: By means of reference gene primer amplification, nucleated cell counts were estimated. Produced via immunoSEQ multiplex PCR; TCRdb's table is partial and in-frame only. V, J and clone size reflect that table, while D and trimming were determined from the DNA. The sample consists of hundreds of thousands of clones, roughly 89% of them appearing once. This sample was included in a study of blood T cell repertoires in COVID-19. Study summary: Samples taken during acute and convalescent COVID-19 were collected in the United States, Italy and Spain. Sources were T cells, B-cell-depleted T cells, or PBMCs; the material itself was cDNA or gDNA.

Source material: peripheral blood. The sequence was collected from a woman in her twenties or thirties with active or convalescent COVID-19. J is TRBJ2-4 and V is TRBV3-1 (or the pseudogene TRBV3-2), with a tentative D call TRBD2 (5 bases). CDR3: CASEGHKNIQYF. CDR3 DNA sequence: TGTGCCAGCGAGGGTCACAAAAACATTCAGTACTTC.